This T cell receptor (beta chain) was sequenced during a study of control samples from healthy donors and cancer patients. CDR3 length: 12 residues. Germline values: CDR1 SQVTM, CDR2 ANQGSEA. The V end was cut by 4 bases, the J end by 3 bases, with 9 bases between. Method: immunoSEQ multiplex PCR; TCRdb's copy keeps in-frame clones and lacks some. The sample has under 80,000 clones, around 95% seen once. Sample: blood. The chain combines TRBV29-1 with TRBJ1-2; D unresolved. This clonotype was obtained from a woman in her forties in good health. The CDR3 DNA sequence: TGCAGCGTTGTCAAGGGAGACTATGGCTACACCTTC. Its translation is CSVVKGDYGYTF.